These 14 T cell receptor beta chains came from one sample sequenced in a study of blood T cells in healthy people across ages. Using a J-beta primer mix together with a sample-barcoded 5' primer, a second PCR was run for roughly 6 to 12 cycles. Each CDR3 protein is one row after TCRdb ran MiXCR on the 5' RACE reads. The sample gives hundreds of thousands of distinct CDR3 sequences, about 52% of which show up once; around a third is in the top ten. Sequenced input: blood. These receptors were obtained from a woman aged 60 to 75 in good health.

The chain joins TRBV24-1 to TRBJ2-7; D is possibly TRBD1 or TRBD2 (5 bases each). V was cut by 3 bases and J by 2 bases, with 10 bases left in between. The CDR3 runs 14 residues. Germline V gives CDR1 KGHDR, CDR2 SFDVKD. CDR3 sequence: CATSDPGSPYEQYF. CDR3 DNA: TGTGCCACCAGTGATCCAGGGAGTCCCTACGAGCAGTACTTC.

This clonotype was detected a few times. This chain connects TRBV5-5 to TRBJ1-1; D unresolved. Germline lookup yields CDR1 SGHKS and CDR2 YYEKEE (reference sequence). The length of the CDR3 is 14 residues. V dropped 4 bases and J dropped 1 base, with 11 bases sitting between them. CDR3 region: CASSPWRENTEAFF. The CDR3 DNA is TGTGCCAGCAGCCCTTGGAGGGAGAACACTGAAGCTTTCTTT.

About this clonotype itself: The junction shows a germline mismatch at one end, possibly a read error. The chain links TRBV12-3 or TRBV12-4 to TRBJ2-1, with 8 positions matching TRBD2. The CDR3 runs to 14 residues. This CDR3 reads CASSLKSAGGERFF. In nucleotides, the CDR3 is TGTGCCAGCAGTTTAAAATCCGCGGGAGGTGAGCGGTTCTTC.

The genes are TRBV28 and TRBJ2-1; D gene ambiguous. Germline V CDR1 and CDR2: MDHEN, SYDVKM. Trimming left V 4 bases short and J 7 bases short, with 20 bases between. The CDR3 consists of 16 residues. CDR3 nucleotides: TGTGCCAGCAGTTCCCCAGACTTTGGCGTTTCGAATGAGCAGTTCTTC. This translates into CASSSPDFGVSNEQFF. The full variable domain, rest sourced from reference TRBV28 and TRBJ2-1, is DVKVTQSSRYLVKRTGEKVFLECVQDMDHENMFWYRQDPGLGLRLIYFSYDVKMKEKGDIPEGYSVSREKKERFSLILESASTNQTSMYLCASSSPDFGVSNEQFFGPGTRLTVL.

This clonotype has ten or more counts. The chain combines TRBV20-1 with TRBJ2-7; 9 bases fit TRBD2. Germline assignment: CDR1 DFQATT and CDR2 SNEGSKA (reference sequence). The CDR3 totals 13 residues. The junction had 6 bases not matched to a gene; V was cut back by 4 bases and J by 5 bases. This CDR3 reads CSAIWTSENEQYF. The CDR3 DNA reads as TGCAGTGCTATCTGGACTAGCGAAAACGAGCAGTACTTC.

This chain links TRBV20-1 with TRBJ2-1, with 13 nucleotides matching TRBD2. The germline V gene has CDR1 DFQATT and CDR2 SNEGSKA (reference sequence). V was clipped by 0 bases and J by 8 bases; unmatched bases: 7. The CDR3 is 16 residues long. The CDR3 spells CSARDPRTSGSYEQFF. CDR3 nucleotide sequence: TGCAGTGCTAGAGACCCTCGGACTAGCGGGAGCTATGAGCAGTTCTTC.

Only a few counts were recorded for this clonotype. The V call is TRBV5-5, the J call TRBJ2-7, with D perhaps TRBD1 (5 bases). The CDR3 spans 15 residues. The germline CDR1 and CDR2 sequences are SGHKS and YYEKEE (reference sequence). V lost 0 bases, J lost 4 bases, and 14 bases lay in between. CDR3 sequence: CASSLVRQGPYEQYF. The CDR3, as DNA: TGTGCCAGCAGCTTGGTAAGGCAGGGCCCTTACGAGCAGTACTTC.

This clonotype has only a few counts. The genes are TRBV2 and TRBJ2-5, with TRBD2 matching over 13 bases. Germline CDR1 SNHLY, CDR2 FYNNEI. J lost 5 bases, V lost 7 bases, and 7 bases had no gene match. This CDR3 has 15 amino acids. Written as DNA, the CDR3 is TGTGCCAGCATGAGGGGACTAGCGGGAATGGAGACCCAGTACTTC. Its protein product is CASMRGLAGMETQYF.

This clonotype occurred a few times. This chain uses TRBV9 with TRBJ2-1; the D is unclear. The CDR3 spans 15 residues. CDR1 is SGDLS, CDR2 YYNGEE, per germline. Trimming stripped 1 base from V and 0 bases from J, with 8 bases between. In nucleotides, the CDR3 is TGTGCCAGCAGCGTAACAGAGGACTCCTACAATGAGCAGTTCTTC. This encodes CASSVTEDSYNEQFF.

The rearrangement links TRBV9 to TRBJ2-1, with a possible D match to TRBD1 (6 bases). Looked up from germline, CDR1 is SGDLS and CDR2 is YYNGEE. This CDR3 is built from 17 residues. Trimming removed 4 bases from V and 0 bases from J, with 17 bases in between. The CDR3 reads CASSKLGTPHSYNEQFF. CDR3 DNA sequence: TGTGCCAGCAGCAAACTAGGGACACCGCACTCCTACAATGAGCAGTTCTTC. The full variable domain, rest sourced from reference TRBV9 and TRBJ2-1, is DSGVTQTPKHLITATGQRVTLRCSPRSGDLSVYWYQQSLDQGLQFLIQYYNGEERAKGNILERFSAQQFPDLHSELNLSSLELGDSALYFCASSKLGTPHSYNEQFFGPGTRLTVL.

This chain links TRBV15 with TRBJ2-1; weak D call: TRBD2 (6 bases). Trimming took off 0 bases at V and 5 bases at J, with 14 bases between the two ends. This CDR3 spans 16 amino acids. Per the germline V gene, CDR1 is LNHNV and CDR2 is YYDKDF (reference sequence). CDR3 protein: CATSRDGTWANNEQFF. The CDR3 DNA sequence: TGTGCCACCAGCAGAGATGGGACTTGGGCGAACAATGAGCAGTTCTTC.

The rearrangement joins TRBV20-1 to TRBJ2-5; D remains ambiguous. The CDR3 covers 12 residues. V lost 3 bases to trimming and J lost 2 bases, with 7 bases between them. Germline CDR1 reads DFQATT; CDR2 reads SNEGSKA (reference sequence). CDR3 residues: CSARTLQETQYF. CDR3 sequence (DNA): TGCAGTGCTAGGACCCTGCAAGAGACCCAGTACTTC.

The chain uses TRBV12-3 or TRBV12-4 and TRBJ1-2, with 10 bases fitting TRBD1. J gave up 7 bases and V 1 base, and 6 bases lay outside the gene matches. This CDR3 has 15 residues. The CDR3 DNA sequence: TGTGCCAGCAGTTTAGGTTGGGGACAGGGGTCTGGCTACACCTTC. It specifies CASSLGWGQGSGYTF.

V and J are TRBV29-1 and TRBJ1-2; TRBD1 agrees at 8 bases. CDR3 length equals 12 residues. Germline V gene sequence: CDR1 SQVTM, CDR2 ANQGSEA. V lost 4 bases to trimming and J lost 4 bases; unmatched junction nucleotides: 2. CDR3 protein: CSVGQGSYGYTF. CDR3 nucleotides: TGCAGCGTTGGACAGGGGAGCTATGGCTACACCTTC.